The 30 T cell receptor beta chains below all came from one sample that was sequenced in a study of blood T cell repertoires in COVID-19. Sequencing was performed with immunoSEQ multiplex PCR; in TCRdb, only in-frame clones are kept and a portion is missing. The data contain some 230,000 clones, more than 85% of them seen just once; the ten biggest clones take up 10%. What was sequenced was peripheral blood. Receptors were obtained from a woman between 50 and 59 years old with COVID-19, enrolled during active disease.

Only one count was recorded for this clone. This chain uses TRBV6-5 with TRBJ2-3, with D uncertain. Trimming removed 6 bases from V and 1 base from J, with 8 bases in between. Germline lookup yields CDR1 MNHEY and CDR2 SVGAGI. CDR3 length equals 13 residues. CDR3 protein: CASRTFGTDTQYF. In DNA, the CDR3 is TGTGCCAGCAGGACATTTGGCACAGATACGCAGTATTTT.

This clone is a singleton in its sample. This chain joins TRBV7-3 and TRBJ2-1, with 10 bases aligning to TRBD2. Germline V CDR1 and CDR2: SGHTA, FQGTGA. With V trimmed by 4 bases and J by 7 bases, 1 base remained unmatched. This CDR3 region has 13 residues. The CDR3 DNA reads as TGTGCCAGCAGCTATAGCGGGGGGAATGAGCAGTTCTTC. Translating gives CASSYSGGNEQFF.

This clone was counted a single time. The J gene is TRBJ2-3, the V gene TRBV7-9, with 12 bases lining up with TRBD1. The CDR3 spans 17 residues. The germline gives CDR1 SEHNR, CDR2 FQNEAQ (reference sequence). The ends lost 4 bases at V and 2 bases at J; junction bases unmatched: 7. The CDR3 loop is CASSSGQGAVFTDTQYF. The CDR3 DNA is TGTGCCAGCAGCTCGGGACAGGGGGCGGTTTTCACAGATACGCAGTATTTT.

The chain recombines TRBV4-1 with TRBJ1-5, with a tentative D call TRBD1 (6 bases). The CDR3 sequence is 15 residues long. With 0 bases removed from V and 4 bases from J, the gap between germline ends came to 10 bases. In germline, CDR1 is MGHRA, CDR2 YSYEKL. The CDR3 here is CASSQDGQLNQPQHF. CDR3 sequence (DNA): TGCGCCAGCAGCCAAGATGGACAGCTAAATCAGCCCCAGCATTTT.

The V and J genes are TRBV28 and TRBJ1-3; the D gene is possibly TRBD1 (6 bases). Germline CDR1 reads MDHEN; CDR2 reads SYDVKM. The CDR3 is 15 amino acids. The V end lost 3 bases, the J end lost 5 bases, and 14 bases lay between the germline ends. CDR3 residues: CASSFSGGGRNTIYF. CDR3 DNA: TGTGCCAGCAGTTTCTCGGGGGGCGGTAGAAACACCATATATTTT. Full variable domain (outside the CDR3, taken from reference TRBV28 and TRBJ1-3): DVKVTQSSRYLVKRTGEKVFLECVQDMDHENMFWYRQDPGLGLRLIYFSYDVKMKEKGDIPEGYSVSREKKERFSLILESASTNQTSMYLCASSFSGGGRNTIYFGEGSWLTVV.

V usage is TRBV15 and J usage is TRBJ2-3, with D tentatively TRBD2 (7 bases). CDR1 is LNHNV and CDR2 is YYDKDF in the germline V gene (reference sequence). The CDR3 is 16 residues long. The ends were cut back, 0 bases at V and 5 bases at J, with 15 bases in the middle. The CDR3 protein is CATSRERGLRLDTQYF. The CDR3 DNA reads TGTGCCACCAGCAGAGAGCGGGGGCTACGATTAGATACGCAGTATTTT.

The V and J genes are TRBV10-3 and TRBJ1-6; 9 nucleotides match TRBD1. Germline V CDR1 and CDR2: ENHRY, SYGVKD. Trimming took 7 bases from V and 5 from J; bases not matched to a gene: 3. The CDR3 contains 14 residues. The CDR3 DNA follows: TGTGCCATCAAACAGGGGGCAGATAATTCACCCCTCCACTTT. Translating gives CAIKQGADNSPLHF.

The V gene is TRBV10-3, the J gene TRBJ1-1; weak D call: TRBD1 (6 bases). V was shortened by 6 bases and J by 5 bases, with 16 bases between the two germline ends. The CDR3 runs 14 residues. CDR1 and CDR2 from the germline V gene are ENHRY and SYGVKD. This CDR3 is CAIRDPQGRTEAFF. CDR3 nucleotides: TGTGCCATCAGAGACCCCCAGGGGCGGACTGAAGCTTTCTTT.

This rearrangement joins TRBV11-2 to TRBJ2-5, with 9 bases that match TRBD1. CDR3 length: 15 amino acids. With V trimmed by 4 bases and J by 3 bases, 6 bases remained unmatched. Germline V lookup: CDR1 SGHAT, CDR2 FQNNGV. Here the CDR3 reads CASSWITGGEETQYF. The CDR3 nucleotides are TGTGCCAGCAGCTGGATAACAGGGGGCGAAGAGACCCAGTACTTC.

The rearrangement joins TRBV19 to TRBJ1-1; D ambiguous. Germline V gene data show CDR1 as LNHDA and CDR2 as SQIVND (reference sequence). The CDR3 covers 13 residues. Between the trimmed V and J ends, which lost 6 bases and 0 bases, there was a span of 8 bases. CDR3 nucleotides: TGTGCCAGTAGCCAAGCCTTGAACACTGAAGCTTTCTTT. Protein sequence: CASSQALNTEAFF.

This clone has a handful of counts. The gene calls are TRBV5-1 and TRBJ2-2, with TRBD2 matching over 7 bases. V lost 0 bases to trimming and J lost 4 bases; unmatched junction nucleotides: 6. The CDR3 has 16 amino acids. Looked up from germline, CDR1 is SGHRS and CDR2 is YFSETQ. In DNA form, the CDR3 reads TGCGCCAGCAGCTTGGCCGGAGTAGCGGGCACCGGGGAGCTGTTTTTT. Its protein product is CASSLAGVAGTGELFF. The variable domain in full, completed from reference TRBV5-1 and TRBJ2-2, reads KAGVTQTPRYLIKTRGQQVTLSCSPISGHRSVSWYQQTPGQGLQFLFEYFSETQRNKGNFPGRFSGRQFSNSRSEMNVSTLELGDSALYLCASSLAGVAGTGELFFGEGSRLTVL.

CDR3 protein: CASSEQRGGGNEQFF. CDR3 DNA: TGTGCCAGCAGCGAACAGCGGGGGGGTGGAAATGAGCAGTTCTTC. The chain links TRBV7-2 to TRBJ2-1; 10 positions agree with TRBD2. The CDR3 is 15 residues long. Per germline, CDR1 SGHTA and CDR2 FQGNSA. Trimming at V came to 5 bases and at J to 7 bases, leaving 8 bases not matched to a gene.

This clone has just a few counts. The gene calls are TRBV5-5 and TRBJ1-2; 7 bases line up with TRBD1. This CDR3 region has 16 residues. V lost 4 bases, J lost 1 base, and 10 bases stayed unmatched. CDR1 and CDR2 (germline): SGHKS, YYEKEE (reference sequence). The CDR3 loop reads CASSRTDRTYNYGYTF. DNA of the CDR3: TGTGCCAGCAGCCGGACGGACAGGACTTATAACTATGGCTACACCTTC. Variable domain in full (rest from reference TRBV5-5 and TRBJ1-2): DAGVTQSPTHLIKTRGQQVTLRCSPISGHKSVSWYQQVLGQGPQFIFQYYEKEERGRGNFPDRFSARQFPNYSSELNVNALLLGDSALYLCASSRTDRTYNYGYTFGSGTRLTVV.

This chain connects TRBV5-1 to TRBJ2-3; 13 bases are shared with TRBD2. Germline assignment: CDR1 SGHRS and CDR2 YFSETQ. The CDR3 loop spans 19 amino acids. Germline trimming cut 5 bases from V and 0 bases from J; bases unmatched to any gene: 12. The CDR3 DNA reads TGCGCCAGCAGGCCGGAGGGACTAGCGGGGCAGATTAGCACAGATACGCAGTATTTT. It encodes CASRPEGLAGQISTDTQYF.

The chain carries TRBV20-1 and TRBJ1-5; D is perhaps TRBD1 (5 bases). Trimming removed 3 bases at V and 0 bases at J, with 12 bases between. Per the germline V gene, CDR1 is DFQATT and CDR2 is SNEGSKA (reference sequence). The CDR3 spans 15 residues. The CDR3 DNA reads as TGCAGTGCTAGTGGGGCACAGTATAGCAATCAGCCCCAGCATTTT. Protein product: CSASGAQYSNQPQHF.

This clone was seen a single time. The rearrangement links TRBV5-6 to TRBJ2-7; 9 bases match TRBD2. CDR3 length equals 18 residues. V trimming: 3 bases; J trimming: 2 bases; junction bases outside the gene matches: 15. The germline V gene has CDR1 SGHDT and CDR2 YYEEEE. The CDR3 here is CASSSWGAGGPYTYEQYF. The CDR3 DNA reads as TGTGCCAGCAGCTCGTGGGGTGCGGGGGGGCCATATACCTACGAGCAGTACTTC.

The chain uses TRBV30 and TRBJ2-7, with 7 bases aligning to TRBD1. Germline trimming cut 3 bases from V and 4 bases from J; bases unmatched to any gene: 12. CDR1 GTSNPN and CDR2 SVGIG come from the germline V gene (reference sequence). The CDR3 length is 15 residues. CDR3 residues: CAWSPSTGNLYEQYV. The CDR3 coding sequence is TGTGCCTGGAGCCCCTCGACAGGGAATCTATACGAGCAGTACGTC.

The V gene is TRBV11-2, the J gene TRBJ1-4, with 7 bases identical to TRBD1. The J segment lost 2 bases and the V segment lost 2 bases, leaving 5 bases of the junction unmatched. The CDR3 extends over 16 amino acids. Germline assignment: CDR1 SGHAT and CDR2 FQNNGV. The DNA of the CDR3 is TGTGCCAGCAGCTTAAGAAGGGGGCTGACTAATGAAAAACTGTTTTTT. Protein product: CASSLRRGLTNEKLFF. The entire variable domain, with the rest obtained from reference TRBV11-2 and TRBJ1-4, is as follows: EAGVAQSPRYKIIEKRQSVAFWCNPISGHATLYWYQQILGQGPKLLIQFQNNGVVDDSQLPKDRFSAERLKGVDSTLKIQPAKLEDSAVYLCASSLRRGLTNEKLFFGSGTQLSVL.

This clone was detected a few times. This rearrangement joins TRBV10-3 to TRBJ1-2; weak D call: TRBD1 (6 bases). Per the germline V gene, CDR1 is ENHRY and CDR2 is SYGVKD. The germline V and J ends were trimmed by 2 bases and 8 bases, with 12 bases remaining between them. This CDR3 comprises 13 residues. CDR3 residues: CAISEITGNGYTF. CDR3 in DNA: TGTGCCATCAGTGAGATAACAGGGAACGGCTACACCTTC.

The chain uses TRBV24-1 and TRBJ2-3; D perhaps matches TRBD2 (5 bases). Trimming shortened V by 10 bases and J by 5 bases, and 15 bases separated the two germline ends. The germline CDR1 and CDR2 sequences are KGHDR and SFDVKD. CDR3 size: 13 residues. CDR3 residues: CATLSNRGDTQYF. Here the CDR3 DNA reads TGTGCCACTCTGTCTAACCGGGGAGATACGCAGTATTTT.

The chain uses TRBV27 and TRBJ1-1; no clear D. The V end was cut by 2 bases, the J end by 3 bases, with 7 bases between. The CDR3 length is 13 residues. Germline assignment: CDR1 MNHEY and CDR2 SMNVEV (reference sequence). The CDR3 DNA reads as TGTGCCAGCAGTTTACCCCCTTACACTGAAGCTTTCTTT. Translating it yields CASSLPPYTEAFF.

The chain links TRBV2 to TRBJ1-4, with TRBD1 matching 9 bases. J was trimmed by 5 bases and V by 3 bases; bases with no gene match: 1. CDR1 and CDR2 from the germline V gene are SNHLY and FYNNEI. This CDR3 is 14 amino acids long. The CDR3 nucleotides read TGTGCCAGCAGTGAGGGGACAGGGAATGAAAAACTGTTTTTT. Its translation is CASSEGTGNEKLFF.

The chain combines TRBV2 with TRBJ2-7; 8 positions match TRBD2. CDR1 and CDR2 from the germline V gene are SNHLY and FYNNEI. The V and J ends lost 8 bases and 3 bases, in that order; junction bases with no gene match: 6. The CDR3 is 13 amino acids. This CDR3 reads CASARGGLYEQYV. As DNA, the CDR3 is TGTGCCAGCGCCCGGGGGGGCCTCTACGAGCAGTACGTC.

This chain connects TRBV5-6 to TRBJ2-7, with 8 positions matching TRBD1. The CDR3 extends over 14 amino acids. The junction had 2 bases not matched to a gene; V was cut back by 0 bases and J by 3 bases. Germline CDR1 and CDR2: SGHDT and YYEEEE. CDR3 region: CASSLGTGYYEQYF. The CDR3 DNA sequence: TGTGCCAGCAGCTTGGGGACAGGGTACTACGAGCAGTACTTC. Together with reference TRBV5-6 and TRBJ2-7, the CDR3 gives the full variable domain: DAGVTQSPTHLIKTRGQQVTLRCSPKSGHDTVSWYQQALGQGPQFIFQYYEEEERQRGNFPDRFSGHQFPNYSSELNVNALLLGDSALYLCASSLGTGYYEQYFGPGTRLTVT.

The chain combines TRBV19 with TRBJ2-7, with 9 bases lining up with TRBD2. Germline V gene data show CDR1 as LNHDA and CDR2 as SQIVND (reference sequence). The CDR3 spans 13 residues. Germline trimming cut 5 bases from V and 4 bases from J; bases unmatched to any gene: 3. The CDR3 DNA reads TGTGCCAGTAGTGCTACTAGCGGGTACGAGCAGTACTTC. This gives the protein CASSATSGYEQYF.

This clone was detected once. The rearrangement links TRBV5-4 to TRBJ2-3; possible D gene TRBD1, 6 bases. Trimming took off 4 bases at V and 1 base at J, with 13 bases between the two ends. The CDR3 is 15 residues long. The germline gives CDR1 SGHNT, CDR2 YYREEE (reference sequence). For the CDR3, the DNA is TGTGCCAGCAGCACTGGACAGACCCGCACAGATACGCAGTATTTT. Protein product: CASSTGQTRTDTQYF.

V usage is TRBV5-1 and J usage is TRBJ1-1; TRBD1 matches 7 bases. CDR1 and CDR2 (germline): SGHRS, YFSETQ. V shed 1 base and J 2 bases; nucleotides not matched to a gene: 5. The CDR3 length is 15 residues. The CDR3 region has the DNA TGCGCCAGCAGCTTGTCCCAGGGGGGAAACACTGAAGCTTTCTTT. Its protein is CASSLSQGGNTEAFF.

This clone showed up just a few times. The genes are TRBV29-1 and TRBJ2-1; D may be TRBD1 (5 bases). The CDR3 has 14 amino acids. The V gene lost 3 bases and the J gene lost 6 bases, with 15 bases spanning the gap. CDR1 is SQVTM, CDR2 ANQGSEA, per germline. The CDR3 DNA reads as TGCAGCGTTGATAGGGGTAGCCTACGCAATGAGCAGTTCTTC. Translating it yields CSVDRGSLRNEQFF.

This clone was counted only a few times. DNA for the CDR3: TGTGCCAGTAGTATGGGTGCGGTGGCGATTGGCTACACCTTC. Protein sequence: CASSMGAVAIGYTF. This chain connects TRBV19 to TRBJ1-2, with D uncertain. The CDR3 runs 14 residues. Trimming shortened V by 3 bases and J by 7 bases, and 15 bases separated the two germline ends. CDR1 is LNHDA, CDR2 SQIVND, per germline (reference sequence).

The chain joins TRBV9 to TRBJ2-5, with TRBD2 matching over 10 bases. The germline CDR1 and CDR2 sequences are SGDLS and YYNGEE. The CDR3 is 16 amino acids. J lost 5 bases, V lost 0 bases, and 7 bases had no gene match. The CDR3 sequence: CASSVESGGAWETQYF. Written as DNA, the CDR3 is TGTGCCAGCAGCGTAGAGAGCGGGGGGGCCTGGGAGACCCAGTACTTC.